What follows describes a single T cell receptor beta chain. The data derive from a study of control samples from healthy donors and cancer patients. The CDR3 is 16 residues long. After removal of 4 bases from V and 5 bases from J, the junction contained 11 bases not matched to a gene. Germline lookup yields CDR1 SGHDN and CDR2 FVKESK. Using immunoSEQ multiplex PCR, the repertoire was profiled, and TCRdb retains in-frame clones only, with some absent. The data contain roughly 170,000 clones, about nine tenths of them singletons. Specimen: blood. The TCR sequence derives from a woman aged 40 to 55 in good health. This chain links TRBV14 with TRBJ2-7; 10 nucleotides align to TRBD1. CDR3 in DNA: TGTGCCAGCAGCCCGCGGACAGGGGGAAGCTTCCACGAGCAGTACTTC. It is translated as CASSPRTGGSFHEQYF.